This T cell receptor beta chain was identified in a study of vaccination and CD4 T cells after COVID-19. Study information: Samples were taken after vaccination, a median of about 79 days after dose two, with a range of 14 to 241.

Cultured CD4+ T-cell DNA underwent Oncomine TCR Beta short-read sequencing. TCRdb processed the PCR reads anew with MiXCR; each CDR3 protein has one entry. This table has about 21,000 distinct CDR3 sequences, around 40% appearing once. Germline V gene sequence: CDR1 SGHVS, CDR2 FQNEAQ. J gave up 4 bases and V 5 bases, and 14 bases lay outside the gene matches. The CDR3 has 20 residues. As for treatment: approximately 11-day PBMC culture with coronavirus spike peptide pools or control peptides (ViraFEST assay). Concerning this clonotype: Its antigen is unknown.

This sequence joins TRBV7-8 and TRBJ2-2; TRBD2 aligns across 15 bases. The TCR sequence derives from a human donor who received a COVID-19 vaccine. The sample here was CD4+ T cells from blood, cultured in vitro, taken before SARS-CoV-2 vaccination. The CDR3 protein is CASSPHRTSGGARVTGELFF. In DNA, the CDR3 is TGTGCCAGCAGCCCCCACCGGACTAGCGGGGGGGCCAGAGTCACCGGGGAGCTGTTTTTT.